These 13 T cell receptor beta chains share one sample of origin, sequenced in a study of cytomegalovirus exposure and HLA in healthy donors. Researchers ran the PCR with 60 Vbeta and 13 Jbeta primers. Method: immunoSEQ multiplex PCR; TCRdb's copy keeps in-frame clones and lacks some. The sample shows about 200,000 clones, approximately 86% of them seen only once. Sequencing was carried out using PBMCs. These receptors were obtained from a woman in her 30s in good health and CMV-seronegative.

CDR3 DNA sequence: TGTGCCAGCAGCTTAGATCTAGCGGGGGCCCTGCCGGAGCAGTTCTTC. Its translation is CASSLDLAGALPEQFF. The chain carries TRBV7-9 and TRBJ2-1; 10 positions match TRBD2. The junction had 10 bases not matched to a gene; V was cut back by 1 base and J by 10 bases. The CDR3 runs 16 residues. The germline V gene encodes CDR1 SEHNR and CDR2 FQNEAQ (reference sequence).

J is TRBJ2-3 and V is TRBV6-6; 8 nucleotides align to TRBD2. Looked up from germline, CDR1 is MNHNY and CDR2 is SVGAGI (reference sequence). With V trimmed by 2 bases and J by 6 bases, 7 bases remained unmatched. There are 15 residues in the CDR3. The CDR3 loop is CASSYKRETLDTQYF. CDR3 in DNA: TGTGCCAGCAGTTACAAGCGGGAGACACTCGATACGCAGTATTTT.

In its sample, this clone was seen once. The chain joins TRBV5-8 to TRBJ1-3; possible D gene TRBD1, 6 bases. Germline loops: CDR1 SGHTS, CDR2 YDEGEE. CDR3 size: 17 residues. V was shortened by 0 bases and J by 3 bases, with 16 bases between the two germline ends. CDR3 protein: CASSLASRGADGNTIYF. The CDR3 nucleotides read TGTGCCAGCAGCTTGGCCTCGCGGGGGGCAGATGGAAACACCATATATTTT.

The chain has TRBV11-2 and TRBJ2-5, with a possible D match to TRBD2 (6 bases). TRBJ2-7 explains the end of the DNA better; the J call may be wrong. The CDR3 sequence is 12 residues long. In germline, CDR1 is SGHAT, CDR2 FQNNGV. The CDR3 protein is CASSSRGTEQYF. CDR3 DNA: TGTGCCAGCAGCTCCCGCGGGACCGAGCAGTACTTC.

This clone has only one observation. The chain recombines TRBV27 with TRBJ2-1, with TRBD1 matching over 7 bases. V shed 4 bases and J 8 bases; nucleotides not matched to a gene: 8. The CDR3 is 14 residues long. In germline, CDR1 is MNHEY, CDR2 SMNVEV (reference sequence). DNA for the CDR3: TGTGCCAGCAGTTCCAGGACAGGAGAGGATGAGCAGTTCTTC. Its protein is CASSSRTGEDEQFF.

This clone was counted a few times. The chain joins TRBV11-3 to TRBJ2-7; D unresolved. The CDR3 loop spans 14 amino acids. The V gene lost 5 bases and the J gene lost 2 bases, with 13 bases spanning the gap. CDR1 SGHNT and CDR2 YENEEA come from the germline V gene. CDR3 in amino acids: CASSPPTATYEQYF. The CDR3 bases are TGTGCCAGCAGCCCCCCTACAGCTACCTACGAGCAGTACTTC.

This sequence joins TRBV10-3 and TRBJ2-7; D may be TRBD2 (6 bases). Germline CDR1 is ENHRY and CDR2 is SYGVKD. Trimming cost V 4 bases and J 7 bases, with 8 bases left between them. CDR3 size: 11 residues. The CDR3 region has the DNA TGTGCCATCAGTGGGCGGGAAGAGCAGTACTTC. Its translation is CAISGREEQYF.

V and J are TRBV5-1 and TRBJ2-7, with a weak D call TRBD1 (6 bases). The CDR3 is 14 amino acids. Trimming left V 3 bases short and J 6 bases short, with 16 bases between. Germline V gene lookup returns CDR1 SGHRS and CDR2 YFSETQ. The CDR3 protein is CASSYGQIGSEQYF. Written as DNA, the CDR3 is TGCGCCAGCAGCTACGGACAGATTGGTAGCGAGCAGTACTTC.

This sequence joins TRBV15 and TRBJ1-6; weak D call: TRBD1 (6 bases). CDR1 is LNHNV, CDR2 YYDKDF, per germline (reference sequence). V gave up 0 bases and J gave up 10 bases, with 19 bases separating them. The CDR3 has 17 amino acids. DNA for the CDR3: TGTGCCACCAGCAGAGATCTGGGAAACAGGGTTCCATCACCCCTCCACTTT. Translating gives CATSRDLGNRVPSPLHF.

Turning to this clone: At the DNA level, this CDR3 is encoded by other sequences in the same sample as well. The chain employs TRBV5-6 and TRBJ2-3, with D maybe TRBD2 (7 bases). CDR1 SGHDT and CDR2 YYEEEE come from the germline V gene. Trimming took off 2 bases at V and 2 bases at J, with 15 bases between the two ends. The CDR3 extends over 16 amino acids. The DNA for the CDR3 is TGTGCCAGCAGCTTTACGGGGGAGGGGGACACAGATACGCAGTATTTT. Its protein product is CASSFTGEGDTDTQYF. Together with reference TRBV5-6 and TRBJ2-3, the CDR3 gives the full variable domain: DAGVTQSPTHLIKTRGQQVTLRCSPKSGHDTVSWYQQALGQGPQFIFQYYEEEERQRGNFPDRFSGHQFPNYSSELNVNALLLGDSALYLCASSFTGEGDTDTQYFGPGTRLTVL.

J is TRBJ2-5 and V is TRBV5-1; D not certain. The J call may be wrong; the DNA end is better matched by TRBJ2-7. The CDR3 consists of 14 residues. Germline lookup yields CDR1 SGHRS and CDR2 YFSETQ. The CDR3 nucleotides are TGCGCCAGCAGCTTGGATGACATATCCTACGAGCAGTACTTC. Protein: CASSLDDISYEQYF.

The chain employs TRBV4-1 and TRBJ2-5; 7 nucleotides align to TRBD2. There are 18 residues in the CDR3. V was clipped by 0 bases and J by 3 bases; unmatched bases: 13. CDR1 MGHRA and CDR2 YSYEKL come from the germline V gene. The CDR3 DNA sequence: TGCGCCAGCAGCCAAGATCCCCGTGGCTCTAGCGGCGAAGAGACCCAGTACTTC. This codes for CASSQDPRGSSGEETQYF.

J is TRBJ2-1 and V is TRBV6-5; D call uncertain. From germline, CDR1 is MNHEY and CDR2 SVGAGI. Trimming shortened V by 6 bases and J by 0 bases, and 6 bases separated the two germline ends. CDR3 size: 13 residues. CDR3 sequence (DNA): TGTGCCAGCAGGAGATCCTCCTACAATGAGCAGTTCTTC. This translates into CASRRSSYNEQFF.